This is a list of T cell receptor beta chains from one sample in a study of T-cell memory formation after mild COVID-19. TCRdb called the 5' RACE reads again in MiXCR, with one record for every CDR3 protein. The data hold about 430,000 distinct CDR3 sequences, with under 20% observed a single time. Sequencing used PBMCs or a T cell subset sorted from them (not recorded which). The origin of the receptors is a man in his late teens or twenties who had mild COVID-19 (a few samples of this study predate the infection). Cell type and time point are not known. Both conserved end residues are part of each CDR3. D genes are given only for firm matches. Some rows mark clone size as missing; the rest say once, few, many or name a class of expanded clone.

clone_size	d_call	v_call	cdr3_length	j_call	cdr3_aa	cdr3_nt
few	.	TRBV29-1	15	TRBJ2-1	CSVGGRGGPPDEQFF	TGCAGCGTTGGAGGCCGAGGTGGACCCCCTGATGAGCAGTTCTTC
few	TRBD1	TRBV12-3/TRBV12-4	14	TRBJ1-6	CASSRQGARSPLHF	TGTGCCAGCAGTCGACAGGGGGCACGATCACCCCTCCACTTT
few	.	TRBV4-1	16	TRBJ1-5	CASSQDSRDGNQPQHF	TGCGCCAGCAGCCAAGATTCGCGTGACGGGAATCAGCCCCAGCATTTT
few	TRBD1	TRBV11-2	16	TRBJ1-3	CASSLNRGLAGNTIYF	TGTGCCAGCAGCCTGAACAGGGGGCTCGCTGGAAACACCATATATTTT
few	.	TRBV29-1	13	TRBJ2-3	CSVGGQYTDTQYF	TGCAGCGTTGGAGGTCAATACACAGATACGCAGTATTTT
.	.	TRBV2	13	TRBJ2-5	CASRTTNQETKYF	TGTGCCAGCAGAACGACAAATCAAGAGACCAAGTACTTC
.	.	TRBV7-8	14	TRBJ2-2	CASSLMTNTGELFF	TGTGCCAGCAGCTTAATGACGAACACCGGGGAGCTGTTTTTT
.	TRBD1	TRBV4-2	15	TRBJ1-1	CASSPTDRGNTEAFF	TGTGCCAGCAGCCCTACCGACAGGGGGAACACTGAAGCTTTCTTT
few	.	TRBV11-3	14	TRBJ2-3	CASSMEPSTDTQYF	TGTGCCAGCAGCATGGAGCCTAGCACAGATACGCAGTATTTT
few	.	TRBV5-1	15	TRBJ2-1	CASSFFGTDRNEQFF	TGCGCCAGCAGCTTTTTTGGGACTGACCGCAATGAGCAGTTCTTC
.	.	TRBV14	16	TRBJ2-7	CASSQVRTASSYEQYF	TGTGCCAGCAGCCAAGTAAGGACAGCTAGCTCCTACGAGCAGTACTTC
few	.	TRBV30	15	TRBJ2-1	CAWMPGLHSYNEQFF	TGTGCCTGGATGCCGGGACTCCACTCCTACAATGAGCAGTTCTTC
.	.	TRBV27	15	TRBJ2-7	CASSLLGTLLYEQYF	TGTGCCAGCAGTTTACTCGGGACACTGCTCTACGAGCAGTACTTC
many	TRBD2	TRBV4-3	15	TRBJ2-2	CASSQEGGNTGELFF	TGCGCCAGCAGCCAAGAGGGAGGGAATACCGGGGAGCTGTTTTTT
many	.	TRBV5-1	14	TRBJ2-3	CASSAGSSTDTQYF	TGCGCCAGCAGTGCAGGTTCTAGCACAGATACGCAGTATTTT
few	TRBD2	TRBV7-9	14	TRBJ2-1	CASRQGLAEYEQFF	TGTGCCAGCAGACAAGGACTAGCGGAATATGAGCAGTTCTTC
few	.	TRBV4-1	14	TRBJ2-7	CASSRRQEIYEQYF	TGCGCCAGCAGCCGCCGACAGGAGATATACGAGCAGTACTTC
many	.	TRBV18	14	TRBJ2-5	CASSPGRDQETQYF	TGTGCCAGCTCCCCAGGGAGAGACCAAGAGACCCAGTACTTC
.	.	TRBV7-9	14	TRBJ2-3	CASSWAGSTDTQYF	TGTGCCAGCAGCTGGGCAGGAAGCACAGATACGCAGTATTTT
.	TRBD1	TRBV4-3	14	TRBJ1-6	CASKPTGANSPLHF	TGCGCCAGCAAACCGACAGGGGCCAATTCACCCCTCCACTTT
.	TRBD2	TRBV5-1	16	TRBJ2-7	CASSLLAGGSSYEQYF	TGCGCCAGCAGCCTCCTCGCGGGGGGTAGCTCCTACGAGCAGTACTTC
.	.	TRBV29-1	12	TRBJ1-4	CSVLQAGEKLFF	TGCAGCGTTCTCCAGGCAGGCGAAAAACTGTTTTTT
few	.	TRBV7-9	13	TRBJ1-5	CASSEGGNQPQHF	TGTGCCAGCAGCGAGGGAGGCAATCAGCCCCAGCATTTT
.	.	TRBV7-3	15	TRBJ1-2	CASSLTEGPRDGYTF	TGTGCCAGCAGCTTAACAGAGGGCCCGAGGGATGGCTACACCTTC